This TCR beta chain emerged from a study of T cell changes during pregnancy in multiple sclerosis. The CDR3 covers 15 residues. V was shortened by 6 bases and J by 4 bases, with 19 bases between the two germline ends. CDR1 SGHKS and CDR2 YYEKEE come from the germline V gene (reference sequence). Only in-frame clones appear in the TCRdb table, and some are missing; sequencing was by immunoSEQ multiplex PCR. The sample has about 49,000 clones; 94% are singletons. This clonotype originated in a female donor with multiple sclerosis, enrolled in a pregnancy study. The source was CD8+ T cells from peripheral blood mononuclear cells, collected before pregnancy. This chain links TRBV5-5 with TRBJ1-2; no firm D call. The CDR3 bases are TGTGCCAGCACCCTGACACCGGCCGCTTCCTATGGCTACACCTTC. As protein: CASTLTPAASYGYTF.